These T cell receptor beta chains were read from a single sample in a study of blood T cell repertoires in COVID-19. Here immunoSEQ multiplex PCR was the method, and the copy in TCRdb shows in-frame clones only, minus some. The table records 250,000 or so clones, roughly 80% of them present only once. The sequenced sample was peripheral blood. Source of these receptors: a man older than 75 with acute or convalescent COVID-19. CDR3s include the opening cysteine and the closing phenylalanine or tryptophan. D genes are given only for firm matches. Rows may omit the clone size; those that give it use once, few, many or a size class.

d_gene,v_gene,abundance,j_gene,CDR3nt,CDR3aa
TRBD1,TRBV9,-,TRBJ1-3,TGTGCCAGCAGCCTCCTTCAGGGGGTCCCTGGAAACACCATATATTTT,CASSLLQGVPGNTIYF
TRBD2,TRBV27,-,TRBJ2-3,TGTGCCAGCAGTTTGCGGGGGGCGGATACGCAGTATTTT,CASSLRGADTQYF
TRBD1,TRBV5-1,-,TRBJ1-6,TGCGCCAGCAGCTCTAAACAGGGGGGTAATTCACCCCTCCACTTT,CASSSKQGGNSPLHF
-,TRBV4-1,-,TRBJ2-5,TGCGCCAGCAGCCAAGGAGGGCCCGCCGAGACCCAGTACTTC,CASSQGGPAETQYF
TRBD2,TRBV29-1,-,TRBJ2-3,TGCAGCGTTGTTGGACTAGCGGGAGTAGCAGATACGCAGTATTTT,CSVVGLAGVADTQYF
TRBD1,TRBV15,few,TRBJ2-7,TGTGCCACCAGCAGAGAAGCCGGGACAGGGGGTTTTAGGGTCGAGCAGTACTTC,CATSREAGTGGFRVEQYF
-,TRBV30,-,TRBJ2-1,TGTGCCTGGAGGGATAGCCTCAATGAGCAGTTCTTC,CAWRDSLNEQFF
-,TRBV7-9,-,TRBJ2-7,TGTGCCAGCAGCTTAAGGGCAGGGGAGCAGTACTTC,CASSLRAGEQYF
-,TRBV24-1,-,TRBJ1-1,TGTGCCACCAGATTAGGACAGCAAGCTTTCTTT,CATRLGQQAFF
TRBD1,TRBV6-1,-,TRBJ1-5,TGTGCCAGCAGTGAAGCGGACACCAGGGGGCAAGGGAATAGCAATCAGCCCCAGCATTTT,CASSEADTRGQGNSNQPQHF
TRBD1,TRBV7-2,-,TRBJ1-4,TGTGCCAGCAGCGTGGGGACAGGGGGTGCCCTTAGGGAAAAACTGTTTTTT,CASSVGTGGALREKLFF
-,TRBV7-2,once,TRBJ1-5,TGTGCCAGCAGCTTAGACCGGACACAGGTTTCCTTCGATCAGCCCCAGCATTTT,CASSLDRTQVSFDQPQHF
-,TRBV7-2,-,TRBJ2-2,TGTGCCAGCAGCTTAGCGGTAGGCCCAGGAAACACCGGGGAGCTGTTTTTT,CASSLAVGPGNTGELFF
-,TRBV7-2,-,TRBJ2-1,TGTGCCAGCAGCTTAGCCGCTAGATTCAATGAGCAGTTCTTC,CASSLAARFNEQFF
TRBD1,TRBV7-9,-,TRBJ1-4,TGTGCCAGCAGCCGATGGGACAGGGGGCTCGGGGGTGAAAAACTGTTTTTT,CASSRWDRGLGGEKLFF
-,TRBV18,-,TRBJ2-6,TGTGCCAGCTCACCCGTATCAGGTACGGTAAGCTCTGGGGCCAACGTCCTGACTTTC,CASSPVSGTVSSGANVLTF
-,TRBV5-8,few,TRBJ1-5,TGTGCCAGCAGCTTGGGTTATAGCAATCAGCCCCAGCATTTT,CASSLGYSNQPQHF
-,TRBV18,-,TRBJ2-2,TGTGCCACCGACAGGTTGAACACCGGGGAGCTGTTTTTT,CATDRLNTGELFF
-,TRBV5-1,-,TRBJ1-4,TGCGCCAGCAGCTTGGAAGACGGGGAAAAACTGTTTTTT,CASSLEDGEKLFF
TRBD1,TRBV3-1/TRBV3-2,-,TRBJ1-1,TGTGCCAGCAGCCAAACAAGGACAGGGGGTGAAGCTTTCTTT,CASSQTRTGGEAFF
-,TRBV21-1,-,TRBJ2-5,TGTGCCAGCAGCAGCCATGCAGCCCCTAGGATACAAGAGACCCAGTACTTC,CASSSHAAPRIQETQYF
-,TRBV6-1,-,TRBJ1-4,TGTGCCAGCAGTGAAACGGCTAATGAAAAACTGTTTTTT,CASSETANEKLFF
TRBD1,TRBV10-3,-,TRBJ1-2,TGTGCCATCATGAGTGGACAGGACTATGGCTACACCTTC,CAIMSGQDYGYTF
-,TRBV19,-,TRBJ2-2,TGTGCCAGTAGGCTTGGGGGGACCGGGGAGCTGTTTTTT,CASRLGGTGELFF
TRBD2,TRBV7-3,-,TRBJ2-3,TGTGCCAGCAGCTTAACGGTGGCGGGAGGGAGCACAGATACGCAGTATTTT,CASSLTVAGGSTDTQYF
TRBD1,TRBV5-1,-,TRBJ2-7,TGCGCCAGCAGCCCTTGGACAGGATCCTACGAGCAGTACTTC,CASSPWTGSYEQYF
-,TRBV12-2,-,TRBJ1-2,TGTGCAAGTCGCTTAGCGGGGACAGGGGCCCCCACTAACTATGGCTACACCTTC,CASRLAGTGAPTNYGYTF
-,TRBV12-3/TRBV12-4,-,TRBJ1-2,TGTGCCAGCAGTTCCCCAAGGGGCTATGGCTACACCTTC,CASSSPRGYGYTF
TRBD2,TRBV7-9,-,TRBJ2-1,TGTGCCAGCAGCTCACTAGCGGGGGGGCACTACAATGAGCAGTTCTTC,CASSSLAGGHYNEQFF
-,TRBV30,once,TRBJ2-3,TGTGCCTGGATAAAAAACAGTCTTAGCACAGATACGCAGTATTTT,CAWIKNSLSTDTQYF
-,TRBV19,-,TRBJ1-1,TGTGCCAGTAGTGACCAGGGGCTTGAAGCTTTCTTT,CASSDQGLEAFF
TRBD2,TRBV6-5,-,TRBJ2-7,TGTGCCAGCAGTTCGCCCGGGACTAGCGGGTACGAGCAGTACTTC,CASSSPGTSGYEQYF
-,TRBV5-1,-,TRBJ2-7,TGCGCCAGCAGCTTCGAGGGATCCTACGAGCAGTACTTC,CASSFEGSYEQYF
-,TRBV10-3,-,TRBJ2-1,TGTGCCATCAGCCCTCGGGACATGAGCTCCTACAATGAGCAGTTCTTC,CAISPRDMSSYNEQFF
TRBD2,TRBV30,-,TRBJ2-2,TGTGCCTGGAGAACTAGCGGGAGTGGCACCGGGGAGCTGTTTTTT,CAWRTSGSGTGELFF
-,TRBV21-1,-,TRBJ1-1,TGTGCCGGCTTCCGGGACACTCCTGAAGCTTTCTTT,CAGFRDTPEAFF
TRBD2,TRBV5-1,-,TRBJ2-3,TGCGCCAGCAGCTGGGCGGGGGTTCCAGATACGCAGTATTTT,CASSWAGVPDTQYF
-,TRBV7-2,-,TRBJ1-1,TGTGCCAGCAGCTTAGTTCCGAGAGCGAACACTGAAGCTTTCTTT,CASSLVPRANTEAFF
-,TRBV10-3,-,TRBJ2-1,TGTGCCATCGCCGAGGTCGGAGAGCAGTTCTTC,CAIAEVGEQFF
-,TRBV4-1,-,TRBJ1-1,TGCGCCAGCAGCCAACCCTGGGGGGGTGTAAGGACCCCGAACACTGAAGCTTTCTTT,CASSQPWGGVRTPNTEAFF
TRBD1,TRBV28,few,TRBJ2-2,TGTGCCAGCAGATCCCGACAGGGGGCTAACACCGGGGAGCTGTTTTTT,CASRSRQGANTGELFF
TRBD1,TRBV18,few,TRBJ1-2,TGTGCCAGCTCACCACCCGGGACAGTTACCTATGGCTACACCTTC,CASSPPGTVTYGYTF
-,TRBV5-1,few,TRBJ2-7,TGCGCCAGCAGCCCGCCTATTAGTAACGAGCAGTACTTC,CASSPPISNEQYF
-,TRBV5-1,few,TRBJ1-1,TGCGCCAGCAGCTCCGGGACATCGAACACTGAAGCTTTCTTT,CASSSGTSNTEAFF
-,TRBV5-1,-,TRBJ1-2,TGCGCCAGCAGCCCCTCGGGGGGGGAGCATGGCTACACCTTC,CASSPSGGEHGYTF
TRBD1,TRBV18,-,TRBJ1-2,TGTGCCAGCTCACCACTTAGAGGGACAGGACAGGGGGCGCGGTATGGCTACACCTTC,CASSPLRGTGQGARYGYTF
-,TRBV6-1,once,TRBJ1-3,TGTGCCAGCAGTGAATGGGAGTCTGGAAACACCATATATTTT,CASSEWESGNTIYF
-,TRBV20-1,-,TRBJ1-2,TGCAGTGCTAGTGCCAGGAACTATGGCTACACCTTC,CSASARNYGYTF
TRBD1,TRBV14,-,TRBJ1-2,TGTGCCAGCAGTCAACTACCGGGACAGCCTCCGGCTAACTATGGCTACACCTTC,CASSQLPGQPPANYGYTF
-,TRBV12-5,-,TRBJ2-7,TGTGCTAGTGGTTTGGTACTGGGCCCCGCCTCCTACGAGCAGTACTTC,CASGLVLGPASYEQYF
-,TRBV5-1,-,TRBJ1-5,TGCGCCAGCAGCTTCCTGCCCCGGGACTCCGGCGAGCCCCAGCATTTT,CASSFLPRDSGEPQHF
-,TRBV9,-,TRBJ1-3,TGTGCCAGCAGCCCCCAACGAGGGAGGAGGCACACCATATATTTT,CASSPQRGRRHTIYF
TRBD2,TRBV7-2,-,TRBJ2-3,TGTGCCAGCAGCTTAAGGGCTAGCGGGAGAATCACAGATACGCAGTATTTT,CASSLRASGRITDTQYF
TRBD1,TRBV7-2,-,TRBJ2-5,TGTGCCAGCAGCTTAGCTTTTTCCAGGGGGCCCCAAGAGACCCAGTACTTC,CASSLAFSRGPQETQYF
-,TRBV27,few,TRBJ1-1,TGTGCCAGCAGTTTCCTTCCAGGGAAATCTACCATGAACACTGAAGCTTTCTTT,CASSFLPGKSTMNTEAFF
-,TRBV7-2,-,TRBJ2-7,TGTGCCAGCAGCCCTCCCTACCGGGACACACTAACCTACGAGCAGTACTTC,CASSPPYRDTLTYEQYF